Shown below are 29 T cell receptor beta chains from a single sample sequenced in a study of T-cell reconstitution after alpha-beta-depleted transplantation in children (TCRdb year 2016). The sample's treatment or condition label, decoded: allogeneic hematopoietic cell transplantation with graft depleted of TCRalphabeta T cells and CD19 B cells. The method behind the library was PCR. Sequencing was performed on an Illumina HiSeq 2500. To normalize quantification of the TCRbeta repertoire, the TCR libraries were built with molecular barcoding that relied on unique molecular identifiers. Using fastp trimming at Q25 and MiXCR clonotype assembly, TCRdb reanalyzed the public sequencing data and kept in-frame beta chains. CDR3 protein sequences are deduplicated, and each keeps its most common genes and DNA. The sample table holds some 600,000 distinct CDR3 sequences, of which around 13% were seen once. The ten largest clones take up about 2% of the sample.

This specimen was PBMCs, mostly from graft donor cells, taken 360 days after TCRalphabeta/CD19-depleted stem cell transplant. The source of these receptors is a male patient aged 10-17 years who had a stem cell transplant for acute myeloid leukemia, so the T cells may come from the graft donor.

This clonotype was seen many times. CDR3 sequence (DNA): TGCAGCGTTGAGCCAGGGAGGGAAAACATTCAGTACTTC. The encoded protein is CSVEPGRENIQYF. The rearrangement uses TRBV29-1 and TRBJ2-4, with TRBD2 matching over 7 bases. The CDR3 totals 13 residues. Germline CDR1 and CDR2: SQVTM and ANQGSEA. Trimming removed 3 bases from V and 5 bases from J; junction bases left unmatched: 4. Full variable domain (rest looked up from reference TRBV29-1 and TRBJ2-4): SAVISQKPSRDICQRGTSLTIQCQVDSQVTMMFWYRQQPGQSLTLIATANQGSEATYESGFVIDKFPISRPNLTFSTLTVSNMSPEDSSIYLCSVEPGRENIQYFGAGTRLSVL.

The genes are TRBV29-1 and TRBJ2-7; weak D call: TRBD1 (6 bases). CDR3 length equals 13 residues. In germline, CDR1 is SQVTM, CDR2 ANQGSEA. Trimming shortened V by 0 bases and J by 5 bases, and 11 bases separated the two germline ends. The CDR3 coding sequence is TGCAGCGTTGAAGAGGGGGCGGCGGACGAGCAGTACTTC. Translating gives CSVEEGAADEQYF.

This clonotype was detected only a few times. CDR3 DNA sequence: TGTGCCAGCAGTTTGGGTGTATTACGGGAGGGCCTTCGGGGAAATGAGCAGTTCTTC. As protein: CASSLGVLREGLRGNEQFF. The rearrangement joins TRBV12-3 or TRBV12-4 to TRBJ2-1, with 8 bases matching TRBD2. The CDR3 has 19 residues. J was trimmed by 7 bases and V by 3 bases; bases with no gene match: 20.

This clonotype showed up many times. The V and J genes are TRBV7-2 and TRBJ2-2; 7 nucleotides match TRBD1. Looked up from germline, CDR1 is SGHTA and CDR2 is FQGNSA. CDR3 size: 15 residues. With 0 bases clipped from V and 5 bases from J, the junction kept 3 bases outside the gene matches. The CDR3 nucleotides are TGTGCCAGCAGCTTAGCAGGGGGCAGGACCGGGGAGCTGTTTTTT. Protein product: CASSLAGGRTGELFF.

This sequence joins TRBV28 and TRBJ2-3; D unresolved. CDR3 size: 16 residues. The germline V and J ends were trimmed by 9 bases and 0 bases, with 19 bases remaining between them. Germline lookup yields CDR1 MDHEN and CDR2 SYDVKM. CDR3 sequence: CARPSDWSTSTDTQYF. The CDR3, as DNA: TGTGCCAGACCATCCGACTGGAGCACTAGCACAGATACGCAGTATTTT.

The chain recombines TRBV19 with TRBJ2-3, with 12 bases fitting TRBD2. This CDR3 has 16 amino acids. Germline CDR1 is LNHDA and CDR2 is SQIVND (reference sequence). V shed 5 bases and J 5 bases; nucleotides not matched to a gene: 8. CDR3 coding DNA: TGTGCCAGTAGTTTGACTAGCGGGAGTCTTCTAGATACGCAGTATTTT. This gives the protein CASSLTSGSLLDTQYF.

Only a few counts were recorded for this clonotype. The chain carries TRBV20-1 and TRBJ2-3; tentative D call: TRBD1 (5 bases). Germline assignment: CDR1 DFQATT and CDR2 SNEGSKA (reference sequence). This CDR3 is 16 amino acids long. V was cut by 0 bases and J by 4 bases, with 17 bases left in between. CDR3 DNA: TGCAGTGCTAGAGATCGATGGGGCCGGGCACCAGATACGCAGTATTTT. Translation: CSARDRWGRAPDTQYF.

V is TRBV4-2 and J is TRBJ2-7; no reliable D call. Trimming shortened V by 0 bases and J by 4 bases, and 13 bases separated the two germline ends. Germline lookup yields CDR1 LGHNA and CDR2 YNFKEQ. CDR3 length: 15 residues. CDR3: CASSQDPISQYEQYF. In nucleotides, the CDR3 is TGTGCCAGCAGCCAAGATCCCATCTCACAGTACGAGCAGTACTTC.

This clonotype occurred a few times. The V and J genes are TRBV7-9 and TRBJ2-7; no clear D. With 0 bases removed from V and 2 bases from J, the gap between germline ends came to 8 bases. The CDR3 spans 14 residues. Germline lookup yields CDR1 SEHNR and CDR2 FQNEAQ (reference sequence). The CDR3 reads CASSLASRTYEQYF. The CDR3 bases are TGTGCCAGCAGCTTAGCCTCACGAACCTACGAGCAGTACTTC.

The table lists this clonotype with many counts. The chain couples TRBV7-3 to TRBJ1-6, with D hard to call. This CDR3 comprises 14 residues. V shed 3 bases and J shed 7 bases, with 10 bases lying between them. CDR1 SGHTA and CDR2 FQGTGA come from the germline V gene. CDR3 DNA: TGTGCCAGCAGCTTTGGACTCGGCAATTCACCCCTCCACTTT. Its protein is CASSFGLGNSPLHF.

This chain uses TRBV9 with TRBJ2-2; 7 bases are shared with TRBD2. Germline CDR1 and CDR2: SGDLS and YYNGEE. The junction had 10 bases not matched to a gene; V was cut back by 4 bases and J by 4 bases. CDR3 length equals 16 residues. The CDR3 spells CASSPRGGAPTGELFF. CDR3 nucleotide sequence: TGTGCCAGCAGCCCCCGGGGAGGGGCCCCCACCGGGGAGCTGTTTTTT.

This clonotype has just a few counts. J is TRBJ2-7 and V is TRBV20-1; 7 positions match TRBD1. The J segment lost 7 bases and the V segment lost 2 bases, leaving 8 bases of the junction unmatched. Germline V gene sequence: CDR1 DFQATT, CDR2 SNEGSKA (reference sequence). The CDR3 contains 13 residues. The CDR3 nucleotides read TGCAGTGCTAGACTACAGGGGTCCCTGGAGCAGTACTTC. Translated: CSARLQGSLEQYF.

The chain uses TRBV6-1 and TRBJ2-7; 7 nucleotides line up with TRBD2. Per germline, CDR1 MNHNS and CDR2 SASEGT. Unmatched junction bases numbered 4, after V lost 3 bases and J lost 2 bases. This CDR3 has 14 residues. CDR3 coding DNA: TGTGCCAGCAGTGATTTCGGGGGGACCTACGAGCAGTACTTC. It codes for CASSDFGGTYEQYF.

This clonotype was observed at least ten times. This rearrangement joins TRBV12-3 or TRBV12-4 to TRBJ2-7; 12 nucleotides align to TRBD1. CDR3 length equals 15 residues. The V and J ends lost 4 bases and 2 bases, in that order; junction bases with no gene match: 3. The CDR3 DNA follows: TGTGCCAGCAGTTCGCGGGACAGGGGGCCCTACGAGCAGTACTTC. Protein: CASSSRDRGPYEQYF.

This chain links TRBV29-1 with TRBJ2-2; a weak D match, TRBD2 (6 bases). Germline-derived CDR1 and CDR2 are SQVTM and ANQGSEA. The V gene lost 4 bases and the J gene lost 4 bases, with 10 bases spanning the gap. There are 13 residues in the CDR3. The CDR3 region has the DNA TGCAGCGTTGGACGACTAGGCACCGGGGAGCTGTTTTTT. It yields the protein CSVGRLGTGELFF.

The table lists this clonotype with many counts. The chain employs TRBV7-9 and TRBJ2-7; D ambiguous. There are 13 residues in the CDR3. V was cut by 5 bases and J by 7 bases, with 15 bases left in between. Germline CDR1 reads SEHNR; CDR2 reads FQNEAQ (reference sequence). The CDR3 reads CASSGTVRGEQYF. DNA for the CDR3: TGTGCCAGCAGCGGTACGGTTCGAGGAGAGCAGTACTTC. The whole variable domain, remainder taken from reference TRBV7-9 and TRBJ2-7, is DTGVSQNPRHKITKRGQNVTFRCDPISEHNRLYWYRQTLGQGPEFLTYFQNEAQLEKSRLLSDRFSAERPKGSFSTLEIQRTEQGDSAMYLCASSGTVRGEQYFGPGTRLTVT.

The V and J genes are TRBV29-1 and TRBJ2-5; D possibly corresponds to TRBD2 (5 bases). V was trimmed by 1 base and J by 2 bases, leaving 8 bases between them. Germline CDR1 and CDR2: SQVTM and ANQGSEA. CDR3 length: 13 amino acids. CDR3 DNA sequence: TGCAGCGTTGAAGGCGGGTTACAAGAGACCCAGTACTTC. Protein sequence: CSVEGGLQETQYF.

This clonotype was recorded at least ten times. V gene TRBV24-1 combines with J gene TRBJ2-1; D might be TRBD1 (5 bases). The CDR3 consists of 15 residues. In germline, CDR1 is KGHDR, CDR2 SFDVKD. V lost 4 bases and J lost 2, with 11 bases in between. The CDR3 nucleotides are TGTGCCACCAGTGACCCACAGGTAACCTACAATGAGCAGTTCTTC. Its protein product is CATSDPQVTYNEQFF.

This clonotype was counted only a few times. CDR3 DNA: TGCAGTGCTAGAGCACTAGCGGGAGTCTCCTACGAGCAGTACTTC. Translation: CSARALAGVSYEQYF. The rearrangement joins TRBV20-1 to TRBJ2-7, with 11 bases that match TRBD2. Germline values: CDR1 DFQATT, CDR2 SNEGSKA (reference sequence). J gave up 0 bases and V 1 base, and 2 bases lay outside the gene matches. The CDR3 contains 15 residues.

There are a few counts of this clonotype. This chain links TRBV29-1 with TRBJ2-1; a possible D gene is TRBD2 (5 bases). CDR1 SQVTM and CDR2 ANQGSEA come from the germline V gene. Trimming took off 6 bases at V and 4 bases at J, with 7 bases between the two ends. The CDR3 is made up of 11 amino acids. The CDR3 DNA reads TGCAGCGTGACTAATTACAATGAGCAGTTCTTC. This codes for CSVTNYNEQFF.

CDR3 residues: CASALIAGGKRTGELFF. In nucleotides, the CDR3 is TGTGCCAGCGCATTAATAGCGGGAGGGAAGCGAACCGGGGAGCTGTTTTTT. V usage is TRBV27 and J usage is TRBJ2-2, with 11 bases matching TRBD2. Germline loops: CDR1 MNHEY, CDR2 SMNVEV (reference sequence). V lost 8 bases, J lost 5 bases, and 13 bases stayed unmatched. The CDR3 is 17 residues long.

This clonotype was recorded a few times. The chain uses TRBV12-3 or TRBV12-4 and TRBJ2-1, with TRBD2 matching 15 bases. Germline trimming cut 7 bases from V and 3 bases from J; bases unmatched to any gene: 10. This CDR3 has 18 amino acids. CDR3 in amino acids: CASTGLAGGDGYYNEQFF. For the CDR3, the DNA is TGTGCCAGCACTGGACTAGCGGGAGGGGATGGTTACTACAATGAGCAGTTCTTC.

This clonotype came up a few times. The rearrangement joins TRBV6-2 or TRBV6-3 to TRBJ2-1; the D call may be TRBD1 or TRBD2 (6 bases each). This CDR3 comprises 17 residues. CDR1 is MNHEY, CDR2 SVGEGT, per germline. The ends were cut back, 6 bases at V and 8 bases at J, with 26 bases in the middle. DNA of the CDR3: TGTGCCAGCAGCCCAGGAGGCCGGGGGCGCTTACGCGATGAGCAGTTCTTC. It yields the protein CASSPGGRGRLRDEQFF.

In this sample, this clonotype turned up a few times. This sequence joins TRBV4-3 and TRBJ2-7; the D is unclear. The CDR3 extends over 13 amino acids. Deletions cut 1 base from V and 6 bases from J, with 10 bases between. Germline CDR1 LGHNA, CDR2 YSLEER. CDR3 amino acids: CASSQGAPGEQYF. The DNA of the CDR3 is TGCGCCAGCAGCCAAGGCGCCCCAGGCGAGCAGTACTTC.

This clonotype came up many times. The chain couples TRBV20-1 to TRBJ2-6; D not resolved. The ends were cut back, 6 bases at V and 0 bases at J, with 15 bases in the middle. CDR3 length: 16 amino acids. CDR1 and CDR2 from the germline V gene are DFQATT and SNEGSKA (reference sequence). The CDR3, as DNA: TGCAGTGCCATTCGGGTTCCTGACTCTGGGGCCAACGTCCTGACTTTC. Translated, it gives CSAIRVPDSGANVLTF.

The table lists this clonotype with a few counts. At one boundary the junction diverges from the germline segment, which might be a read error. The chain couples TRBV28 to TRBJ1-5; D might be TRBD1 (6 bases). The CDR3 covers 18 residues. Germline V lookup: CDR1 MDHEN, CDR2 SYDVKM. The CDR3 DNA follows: TGTGCCAGCAGTCTATGGGGGCAGGGAGAAAAGGACAATCAGCCCCAGCATTTT. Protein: CASSLWGQGEKDNQPQHF.

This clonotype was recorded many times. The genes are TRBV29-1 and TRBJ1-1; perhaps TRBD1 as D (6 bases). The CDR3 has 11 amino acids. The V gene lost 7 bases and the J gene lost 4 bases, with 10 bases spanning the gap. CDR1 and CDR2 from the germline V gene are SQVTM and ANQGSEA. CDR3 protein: CSAGGATEAFF. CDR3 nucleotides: TGCAGCGCTGGGGGGGCCACTGAAGCTTTCTTT.

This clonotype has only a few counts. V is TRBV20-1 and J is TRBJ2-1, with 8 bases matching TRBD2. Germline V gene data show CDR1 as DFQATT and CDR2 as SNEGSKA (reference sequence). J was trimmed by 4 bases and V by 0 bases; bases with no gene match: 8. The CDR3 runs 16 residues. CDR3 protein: CSARDPPGLVYNEQFF. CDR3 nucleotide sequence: TGCAGTGCTAGAGATCCCCCGGGACTAGTTTACAATGAGCAGTTCTTC.

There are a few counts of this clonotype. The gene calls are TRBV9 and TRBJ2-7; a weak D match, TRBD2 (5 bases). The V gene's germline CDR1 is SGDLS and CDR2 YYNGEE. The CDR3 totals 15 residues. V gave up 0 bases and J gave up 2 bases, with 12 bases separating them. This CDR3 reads CASSVDAGAAYEQYF. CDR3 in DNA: TGTGCCAGCAGCGTAGATGCGGGCGCTGCCTACGAGCAGTACTTC.